This T cell receptor beta chain was sequenced for a study of T cell repertoires in cytomegalovirus infection. Study context: Matching HLA type and CMV infection were both indicated by public TCR beta signatures. Study-level results: There were HLA-C-restricted CMV-specific TCR beta clonotypes dominating the ex vivo response.

This clonotype has ten or more counts. What it recognizes is unknown. TCRdb ran MiXCR on the reads and lists one entry per CDR3 protein. The sample contains about 140,000 distinct CDR3 sequences, 5.5% to 7% of which appear only once. Sequencing input: PBMCs. This sequence originates from a human donor in good health (CMV status not recorded). Some clones in this sample may be carry-over from other donors' samples.

CDR3 DNA sequence: TGTGCCAGCAGTGAAGTGGTGACTAGTCACAATGAGCAGTTCTTC. It is translated as CASSEVVTSHNEQFF. J is TRBJ2-1 and V is TRBV2, with TRBD2 as a possible D gene (6 bases). Germline V CDR1 and CDR2: SNHLY, FYNNEI. CDR3 length: 15 residues. V was clipped by 1 base and J by 5 bases, with 12 bases between them.